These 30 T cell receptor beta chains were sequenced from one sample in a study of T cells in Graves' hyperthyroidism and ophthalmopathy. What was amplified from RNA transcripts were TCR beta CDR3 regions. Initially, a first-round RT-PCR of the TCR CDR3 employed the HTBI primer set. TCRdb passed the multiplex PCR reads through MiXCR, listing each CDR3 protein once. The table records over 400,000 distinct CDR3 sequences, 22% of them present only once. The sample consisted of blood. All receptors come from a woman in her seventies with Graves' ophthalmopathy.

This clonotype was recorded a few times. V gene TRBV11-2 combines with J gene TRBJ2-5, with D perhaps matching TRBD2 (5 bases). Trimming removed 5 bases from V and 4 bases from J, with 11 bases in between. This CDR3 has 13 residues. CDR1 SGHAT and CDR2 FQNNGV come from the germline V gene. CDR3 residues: CASSRGLRETQYF. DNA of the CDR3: TGTGCCAGCAGCCGAGGGTTACGAGAGACCCAGTACTTC.

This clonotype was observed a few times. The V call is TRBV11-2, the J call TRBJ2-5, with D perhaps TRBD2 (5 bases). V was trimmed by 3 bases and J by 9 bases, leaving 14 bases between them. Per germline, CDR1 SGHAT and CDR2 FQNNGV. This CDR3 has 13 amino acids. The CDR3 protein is CASSFLRDMAQYF. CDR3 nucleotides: TGTGCCAGCAGCTTTCTACGGGATATGGCCCAGTACTTC.

The CDR3 protein is CASSPSESYEQYF. CDR3 coding DNA: TGCGCCAGCAGCCCGAGTGAATCCTACGAGCAGTACTTC. The V and J genes are TRBV5-1 and TRBJ2-7; D remains ambiguous. V lost 4 bases and J 1 base, leaving 9 bases between the germline ends. Germline CDR1 SGHRS, CDR2 YFSETQ. The CDR3 length is 13 residues.

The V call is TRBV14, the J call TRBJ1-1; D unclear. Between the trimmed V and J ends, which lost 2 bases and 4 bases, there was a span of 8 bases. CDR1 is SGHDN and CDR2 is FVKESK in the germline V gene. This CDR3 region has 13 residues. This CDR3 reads CASSQRPSTEAFF. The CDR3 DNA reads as TGTGCCAGCAGCCAACGTCCCAGCACTGAAGCTTTCTTT.

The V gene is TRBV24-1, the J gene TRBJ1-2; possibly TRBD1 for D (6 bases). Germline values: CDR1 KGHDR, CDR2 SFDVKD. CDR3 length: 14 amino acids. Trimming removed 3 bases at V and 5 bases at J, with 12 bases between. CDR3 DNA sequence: TGTGCCACCAGTGATCCCGCGACAGGATATGGCTACACCTTC. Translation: CATSDPATGYGYTF.

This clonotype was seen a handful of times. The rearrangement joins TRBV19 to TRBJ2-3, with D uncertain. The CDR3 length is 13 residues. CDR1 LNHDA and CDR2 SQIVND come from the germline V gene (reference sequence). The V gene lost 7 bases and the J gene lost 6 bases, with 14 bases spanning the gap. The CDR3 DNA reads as TGTGCCAGTAATGGCAGACTGGGGGATACGCAGTATTTT. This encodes CASNGRLGDTQYF. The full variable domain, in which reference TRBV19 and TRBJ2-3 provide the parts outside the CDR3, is DGGITQSPKYLFRKEGQNVTLSCEQNLNHDAMYWYRQDPGQGLRLIYYSQIVNDFQKGDIAEGYSVSREKKESFPLTVTSAQKNPTAFYLCASNGRLGDTQYFGPGTRLTVL.

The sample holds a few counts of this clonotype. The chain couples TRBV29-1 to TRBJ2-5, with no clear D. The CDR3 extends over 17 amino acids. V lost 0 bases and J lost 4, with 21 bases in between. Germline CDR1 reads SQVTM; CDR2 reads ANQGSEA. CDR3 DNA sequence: TGCAGCGTTGAAGAGGGTAGGGCCGACTCCCTCCGAGAGACCCAGTACTTC. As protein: CSVEEGRADSLRETQYF.

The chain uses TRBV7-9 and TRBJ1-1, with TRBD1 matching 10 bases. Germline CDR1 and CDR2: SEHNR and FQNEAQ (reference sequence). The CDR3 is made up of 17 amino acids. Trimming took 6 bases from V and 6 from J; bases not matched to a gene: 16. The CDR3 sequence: CASSRDRDRGVGAEAFF. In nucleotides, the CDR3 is TGTGCCAGCAGTAGAGACCGGGACAGGGGCGTCGGGGCTGAAGCTTTCTTT.

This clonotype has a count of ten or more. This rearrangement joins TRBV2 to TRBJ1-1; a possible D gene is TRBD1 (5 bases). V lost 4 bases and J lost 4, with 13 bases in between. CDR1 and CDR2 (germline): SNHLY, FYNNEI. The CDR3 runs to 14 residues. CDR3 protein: CASSVRQPSTEAFF. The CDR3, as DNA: TGTGCCAGCAGTGTTAGACAGCCCAGCACTGAAGCTTTCTTT. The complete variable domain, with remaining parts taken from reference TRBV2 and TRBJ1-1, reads EPEVTQTPSHQVTQMGQEVILRCVPISNHLYFYWYRQILGQKVEFLVSFYNNEISEKSEIFDDQFSVERPDGSNFTLKIRSTKLEDSAMYFCASSVRQPSTEAFFGQGTRLTVV.

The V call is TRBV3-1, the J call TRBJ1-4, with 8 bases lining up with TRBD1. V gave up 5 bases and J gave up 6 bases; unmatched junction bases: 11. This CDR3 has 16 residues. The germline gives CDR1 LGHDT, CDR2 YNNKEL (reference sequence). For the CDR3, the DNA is TGTGCCAGCAGCACCCCTCTCAGGGGGCGGGATGAAAAACTGTTTTTT. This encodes CASSTPLRGRDEKLFF.

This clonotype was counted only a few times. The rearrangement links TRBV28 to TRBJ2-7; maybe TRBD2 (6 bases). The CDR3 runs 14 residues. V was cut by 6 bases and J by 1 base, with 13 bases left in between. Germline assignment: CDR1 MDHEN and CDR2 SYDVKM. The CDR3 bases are TGTGCCAGCAGGGAGGGAAGCAAGTCCTACGAGCAGTACTTC. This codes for CASREGSKSYEQYF.

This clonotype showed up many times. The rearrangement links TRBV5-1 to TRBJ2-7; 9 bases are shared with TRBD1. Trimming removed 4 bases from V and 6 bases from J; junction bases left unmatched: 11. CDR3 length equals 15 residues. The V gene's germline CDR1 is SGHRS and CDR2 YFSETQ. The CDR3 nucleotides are TGCGCCAGCAGCACTGGTGGGACAGGGTTCTCCGAGCAGTACTTC. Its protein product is CASSTGGTGFSEQYF.

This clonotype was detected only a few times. CDR3 bases: TGTGCCAGCAGTTTTGGGCAGCCTCCCTACGAGCAGTACTTC. This translates into CASSFGQPPYEQYF. This sequence joins TRBV28 and TRBJ2-7; D is undetermined. There are 14 residues in the CDR3. Per the germline V gene, CDR1 is MDHEN and CDR2 is SYDVKM. Trimming pared 3 bases from V and 2 bases from J, leaving 11 bases between.

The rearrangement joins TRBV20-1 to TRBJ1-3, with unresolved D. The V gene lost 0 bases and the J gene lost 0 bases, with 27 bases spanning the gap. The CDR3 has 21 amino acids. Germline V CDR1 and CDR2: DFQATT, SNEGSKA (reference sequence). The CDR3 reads CSARDRLGPETARLSGNTIYF. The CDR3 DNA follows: TGCAGTGCTAGAGATCGTTTGGGTCCTGAAACTGCGCGGCTCTCTGGAAACACCATATATTTT.

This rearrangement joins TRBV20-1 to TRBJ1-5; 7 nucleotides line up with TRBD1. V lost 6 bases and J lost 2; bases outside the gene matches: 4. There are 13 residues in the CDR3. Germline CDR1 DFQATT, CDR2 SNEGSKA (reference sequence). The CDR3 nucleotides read TGCAGTGCCGAAGGACAGGGCAATCAGCCCCAGCATTTT. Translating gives CSAEGQGNQPQHF.

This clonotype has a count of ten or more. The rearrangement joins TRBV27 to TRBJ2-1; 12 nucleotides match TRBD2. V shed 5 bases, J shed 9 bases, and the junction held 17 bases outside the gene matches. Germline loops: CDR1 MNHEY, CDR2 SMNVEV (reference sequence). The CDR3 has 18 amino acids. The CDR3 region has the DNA TGTGCCAGCAGTCGCACGAGACTAGCGGGAGTAGTTAGCGCTGAGCAGTTCTTC. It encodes CASSRTRLAGVVSAEQFF.

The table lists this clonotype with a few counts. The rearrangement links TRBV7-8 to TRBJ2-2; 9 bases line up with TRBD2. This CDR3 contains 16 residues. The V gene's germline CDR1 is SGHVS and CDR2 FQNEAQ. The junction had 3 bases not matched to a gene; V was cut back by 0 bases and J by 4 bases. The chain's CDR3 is CASSLAASGVTGELFF. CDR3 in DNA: TGTGCCAGCAGCTTAGCGGCTAGCGGGGTCACCGGGGAGCTGTTTTTT.

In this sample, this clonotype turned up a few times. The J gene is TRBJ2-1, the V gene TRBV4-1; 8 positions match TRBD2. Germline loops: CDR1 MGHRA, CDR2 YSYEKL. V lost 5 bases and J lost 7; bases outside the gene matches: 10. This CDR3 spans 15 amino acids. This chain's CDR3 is CASSAPGLGTNEQFF. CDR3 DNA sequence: TGCGCCAGCAGCGCTCCGGGACTAGGGACTAATGAGCAGTTCTTC.

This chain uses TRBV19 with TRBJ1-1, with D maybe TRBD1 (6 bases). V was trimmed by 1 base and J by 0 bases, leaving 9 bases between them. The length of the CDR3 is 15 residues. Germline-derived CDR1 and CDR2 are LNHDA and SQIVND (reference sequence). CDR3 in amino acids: CASSIAGTLNTEAFF. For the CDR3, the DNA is TGTGCCAGTAGTATAGCCGGGACACTGAACACTGAAGCTTTCTTT.

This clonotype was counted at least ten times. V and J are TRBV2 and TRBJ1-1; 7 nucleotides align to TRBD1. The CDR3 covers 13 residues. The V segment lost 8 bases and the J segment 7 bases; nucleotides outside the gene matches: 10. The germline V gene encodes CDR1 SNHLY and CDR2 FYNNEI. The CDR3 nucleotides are TGTGCCAGCGGACCAGACAGGGTTGGTGAAGCTTTCTTT. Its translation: CASGPDRVGEAFF. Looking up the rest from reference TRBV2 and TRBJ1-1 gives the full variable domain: EPEVTQTPSHQVTQMGQEVILRCVPISNHLYFYWYRQILGQKVEFLVSFYNNEISEKSEIFDDQFSVERPDGSNFTLKIRSTKLEDSAMYFCASGPDRVGEAFFGQGTRLTVV.

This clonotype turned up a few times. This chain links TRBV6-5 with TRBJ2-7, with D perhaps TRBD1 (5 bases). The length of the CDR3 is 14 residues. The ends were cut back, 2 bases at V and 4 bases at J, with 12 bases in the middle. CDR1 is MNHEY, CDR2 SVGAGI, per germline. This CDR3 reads CASSYPGKTYEQYF. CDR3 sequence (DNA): TGTGCCAGCAGTTACCCAGGGAAAACATACGAGCAGTACTTC.

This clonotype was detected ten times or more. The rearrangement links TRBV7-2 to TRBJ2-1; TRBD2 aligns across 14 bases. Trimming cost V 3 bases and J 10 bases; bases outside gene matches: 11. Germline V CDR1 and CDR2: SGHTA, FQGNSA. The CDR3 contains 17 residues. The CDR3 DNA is TGTGCCAGCAGCTTGACCCAAAGACTAGCGGGAGGGTTGGAGCAGTTCTTC. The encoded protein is CASSLTQRLAGGLEQFF.

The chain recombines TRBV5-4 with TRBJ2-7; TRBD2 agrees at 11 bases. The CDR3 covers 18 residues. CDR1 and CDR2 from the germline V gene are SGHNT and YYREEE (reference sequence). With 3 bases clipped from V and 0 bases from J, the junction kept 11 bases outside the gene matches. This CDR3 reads CASSSRLQTSGNSYEQYF. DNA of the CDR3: TGTGCCAGCAGCTCGCGCCTACAGACTAGCGGGAACTCCTACGAGCAGTACTTC.

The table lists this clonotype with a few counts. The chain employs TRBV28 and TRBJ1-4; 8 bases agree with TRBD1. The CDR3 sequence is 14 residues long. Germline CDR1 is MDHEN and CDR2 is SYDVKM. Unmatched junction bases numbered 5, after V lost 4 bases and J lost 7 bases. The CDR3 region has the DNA TGTGCCAGCAGTTATGGGACAGGTTTTGAAAAACTGTTTTTT. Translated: CASSYGTGFEKLFF.

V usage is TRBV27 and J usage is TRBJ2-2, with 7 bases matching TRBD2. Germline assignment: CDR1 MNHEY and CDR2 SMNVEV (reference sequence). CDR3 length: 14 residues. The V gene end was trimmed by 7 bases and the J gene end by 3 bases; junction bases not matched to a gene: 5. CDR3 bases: TGTGCCAGCACCTGGGGGGGGGACACCGGGGAGCTGTTTTTT. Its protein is CASTWGGDTGELFF.

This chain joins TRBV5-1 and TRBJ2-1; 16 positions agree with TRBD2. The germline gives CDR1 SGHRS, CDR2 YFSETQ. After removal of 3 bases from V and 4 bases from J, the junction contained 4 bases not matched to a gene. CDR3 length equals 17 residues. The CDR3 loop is CASSSGLAGGPYNEQFF. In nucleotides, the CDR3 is TGCGCCAGCAGCTCGGGACTAGCGGGAGGGCCATACAATGAGCAGTTCTTC.

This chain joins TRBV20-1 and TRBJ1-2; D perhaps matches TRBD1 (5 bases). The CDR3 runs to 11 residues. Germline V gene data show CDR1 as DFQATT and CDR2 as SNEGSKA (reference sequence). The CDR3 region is CIFRGYGGYTF. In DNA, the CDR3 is TGCATCTTCCGGGGGTATGGTGGCTACACCTTC.

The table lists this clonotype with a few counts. CDR3 residues: CASSHTGYEQYF. The CDR3 DNA reads TGTGCCAGCAGCCATACAGGGTACGAGCAGTACTTC. The rearrangement links TRBV28 to TRBJ2-7; D might be TRBD1 (6 bases). Germline lookup yields CDR1 MDHEN and CDR2 SYDVKM. The CDR3 covers 12 residues. Trimming took 6 bases from V and 4 from J, leaving 10 bases between them. The variable domain in full, with the rest retrieved from reference TRBV28 and TRBJ2-7, is DVKVTQSSRYLVKRTGEKVFLECVQDMDHENMFWYRQDPGLGLRLIYFSYDVKMKEKGDIPEGYSVSREKKERFSLILESASTNQTSMYLCASSHTGYEQYFGPGTRLTVT.

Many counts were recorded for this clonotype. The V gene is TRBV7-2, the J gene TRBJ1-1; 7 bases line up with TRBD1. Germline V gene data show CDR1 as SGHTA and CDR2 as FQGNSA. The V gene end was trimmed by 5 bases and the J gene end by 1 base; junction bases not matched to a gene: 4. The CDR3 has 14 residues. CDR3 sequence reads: CASSDRTGNTEAFF. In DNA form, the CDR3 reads TGTGCCAGCAGCGATAGGACAGGGAACACTGAAGCTTTCTTT.

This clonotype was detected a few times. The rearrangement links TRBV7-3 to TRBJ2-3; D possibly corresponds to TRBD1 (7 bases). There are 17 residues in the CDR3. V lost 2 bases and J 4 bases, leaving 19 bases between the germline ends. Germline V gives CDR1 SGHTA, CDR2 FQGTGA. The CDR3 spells CASSLGVGRGVSDTQYF. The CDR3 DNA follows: TGTGCCAGCAGCTTAGGCGTGGGCAGGGGGGTATCAGATACGCAGTATTTT.